This entry features one TCR beta chain sequence. Authors' analysis steps: Cell counts per sample came from amplifying reference gene primers. Data came from immunoSEQ multiplex PCR; TCRdb stores just in-frame clones and leaves some out. Clone size and V and J calls were adopted from that table, with D and trimming inferred from the DNA. The data hold about 220,000 clones, with 85% observed a single time. This sample is drawn from a study of blood T cell repertoires in COVID-19. Overall study: PBMCs, B-cell-depleted T cells, or T cells were the source of the cDNA or gDNA that made up the material.

The CDR3 consists of 17 residues. Germline V lookup: CDR1 LGHNA, CDR2 YSLEER. Trimming left V 0 bases short and J 5 bases short, with 20 bases between. Sequencing was performed on peripheral blood. The genes are TRBV4-3 and TRBJ2-7, with TRBD2 as a possible D gene (7 bases). The source is a woman between 65 and 79 years old with COVID-19, enrolled during active disease. The chain's CDR3 is CASSQEGPAGAFNEQYF. Written as DNA, the CDR3 is TGCGCCAGCAGCCAAGAGGGACCGGCGGGGGCATTCAACGAGCAGTACTTC.